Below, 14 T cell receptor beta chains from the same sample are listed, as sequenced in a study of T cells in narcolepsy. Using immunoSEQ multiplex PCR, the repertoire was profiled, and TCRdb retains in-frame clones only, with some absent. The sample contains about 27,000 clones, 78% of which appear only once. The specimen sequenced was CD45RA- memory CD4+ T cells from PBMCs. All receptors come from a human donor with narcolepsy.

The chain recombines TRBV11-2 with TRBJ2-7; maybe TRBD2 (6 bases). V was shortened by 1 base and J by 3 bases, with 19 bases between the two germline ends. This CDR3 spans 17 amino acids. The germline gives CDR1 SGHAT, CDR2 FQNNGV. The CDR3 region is CASSLGQGSRDFYEQYF. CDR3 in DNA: TGTGCCAGCAGCTTAGGTCAGGGCTCGCGGGATTTCTACGAGCAGTACTTC.

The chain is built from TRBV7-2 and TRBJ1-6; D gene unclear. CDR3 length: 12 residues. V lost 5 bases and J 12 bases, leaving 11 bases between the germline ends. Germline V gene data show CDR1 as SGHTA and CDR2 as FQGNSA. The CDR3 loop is CASSPRTGPLHF. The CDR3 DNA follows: TGTGCCAGCAGCCCACGGACCGGACCCCTCCACTTT.

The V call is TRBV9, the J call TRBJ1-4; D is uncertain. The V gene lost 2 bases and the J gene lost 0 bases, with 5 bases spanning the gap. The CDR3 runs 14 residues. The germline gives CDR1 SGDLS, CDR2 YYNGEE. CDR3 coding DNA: TGTGCCAGCAGCGTCTCCCCAACTAATGAAAAACTGTTTTTT. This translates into CASSVSPTNEKLFF. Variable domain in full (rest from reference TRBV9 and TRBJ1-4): DSGVTQTPKHLITATGQRVTLRCSPRSGDLSVYWYQQSLDQGLQFLIQYYNGEERAKGNILERFSAQQFPDLHSELNLSSLELGDSALYFCASSVSPTNEKLFFGSGTQLSVL.

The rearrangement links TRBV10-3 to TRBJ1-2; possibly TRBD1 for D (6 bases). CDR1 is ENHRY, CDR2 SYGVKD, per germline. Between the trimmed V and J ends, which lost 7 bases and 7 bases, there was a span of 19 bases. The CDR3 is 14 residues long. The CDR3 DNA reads TGTGCCATCAAAACGCAGGGGCTAGGCGGTGGCTACACCTTC. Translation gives CAIKTQGLGGGYTF.

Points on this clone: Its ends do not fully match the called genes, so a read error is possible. The CDR3 protein is CASSYSGTLSYGQYF. CDR3 nucleotides: TGTGCCAGCAGTTACTCCGGGACACTCTCCTACGGGCAGTACTTC. The V call is TRBV6-5, the J call TRBJ2-7; tentative D call: TRBD1 (6 bases). The germline V gene encodes CDR1 MNHEY and CDR2 SVGAGI. The length of the CDR3 is 15 residues.

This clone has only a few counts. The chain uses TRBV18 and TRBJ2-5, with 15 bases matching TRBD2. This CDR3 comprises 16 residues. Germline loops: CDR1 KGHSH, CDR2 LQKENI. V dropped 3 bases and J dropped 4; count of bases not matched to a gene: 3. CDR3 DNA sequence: TGTGCCAGCTCACCCCCGGGACTAGCGGGGGGAGAGACCCAGTACTTC. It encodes CASSPPGLAGGETQYF.

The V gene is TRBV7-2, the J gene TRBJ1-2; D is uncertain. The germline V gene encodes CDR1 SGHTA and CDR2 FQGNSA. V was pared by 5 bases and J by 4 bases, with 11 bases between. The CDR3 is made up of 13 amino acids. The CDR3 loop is CASSPAGGYGYTF. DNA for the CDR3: TGTGCCAGCAGCCCCGCGGGCGGCTATGGCTACACCTTC.

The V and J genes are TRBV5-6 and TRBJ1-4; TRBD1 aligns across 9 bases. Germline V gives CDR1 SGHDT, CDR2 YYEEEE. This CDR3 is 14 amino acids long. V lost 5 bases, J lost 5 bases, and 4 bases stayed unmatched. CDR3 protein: CASSSGTGNEKLFF. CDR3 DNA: TGTGCCAGCAGTTCCGGGACAGGGAATGAAAAACTGTTTTTT.

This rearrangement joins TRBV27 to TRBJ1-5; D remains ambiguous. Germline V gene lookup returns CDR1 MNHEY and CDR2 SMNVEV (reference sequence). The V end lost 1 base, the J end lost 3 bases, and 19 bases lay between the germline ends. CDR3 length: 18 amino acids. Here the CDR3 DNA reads TGTGCCAGCAGTTTATTCCCCCGCGGATTGATTTACAATCAGCCCCAGCATTTT. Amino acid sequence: CASSLFPRGLIYNQPQHF.

CDR3 sequence: CASSEGLGPNTEAFF. In DNA, the CDR3 is TGTGCCAGCAGTGAAGGGTTAGGGCCGAACACTGAAGCTTTCTTT. The chain is built from TRBV2 and TRBJ1-1, with D uncertain. Germline V CDR1 and CDR2: SNHLY, FYNNEI. V was shortened by 1 base and J by 1 base, with 10 bases between the two germline ends. This CDR3 is built from 15 residues. The complete variable domain, with remaining parts taken from reference TRBV2 and TRBJ1-1, reads EPEVTQTPSHQVTQMGQEVILRCVPISNHLYFYWYRQILGQKVEFLVSFYNNEISEKSEIFDDQFSVERPDGSNFTLKIRSTKLEDSAMYFCASSEGLGPNTEAFFGQGTRLTVV.

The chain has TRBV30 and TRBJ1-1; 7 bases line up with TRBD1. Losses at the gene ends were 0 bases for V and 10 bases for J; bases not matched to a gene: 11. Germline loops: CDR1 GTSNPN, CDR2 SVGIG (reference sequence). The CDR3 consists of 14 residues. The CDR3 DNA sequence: TGTGCCTGGAGTGTACGAGTCGAGCCAGGGGGAGCTTTCTTT. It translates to CAWSVRVEPGGAFF.

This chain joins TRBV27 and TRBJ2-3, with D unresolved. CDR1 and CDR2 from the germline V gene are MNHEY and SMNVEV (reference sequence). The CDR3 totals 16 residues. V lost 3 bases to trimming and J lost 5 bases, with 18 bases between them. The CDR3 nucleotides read TGTGCCAGCAGTTTGCGTCTTGGCGCCGAATTAGATACGCAGTATTTT. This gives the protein CASSLRLGAELDTQYF.

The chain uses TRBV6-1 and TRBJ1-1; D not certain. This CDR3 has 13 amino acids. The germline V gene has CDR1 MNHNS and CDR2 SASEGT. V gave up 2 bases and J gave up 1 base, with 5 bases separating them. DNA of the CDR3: TGTGCCAGCAGTGAACACAGGAACACTGAAGCTTTCTTT. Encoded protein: CASSEHRNTEAFF.

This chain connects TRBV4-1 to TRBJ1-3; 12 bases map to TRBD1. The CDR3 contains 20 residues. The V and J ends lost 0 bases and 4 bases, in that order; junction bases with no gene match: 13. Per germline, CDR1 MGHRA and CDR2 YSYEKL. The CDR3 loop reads CASSQDSRDRGPLGGNTIYF. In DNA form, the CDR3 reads TGCGCCAGCAGCCAAGATTCGCGGGACAGGGGGCCTTTGGGAGGAAACACCATATATTTT.